This TCR beta chain was captured in a study of PD-1 blockade in mismatch repair-deficient tumors. Study-wide results and limits: Rapid post-treatment expansion, then contraction, generally preceding radiologic response, marked tumor-resident clones.

PCR or immunohistochemistry showed mismatch repair deficiency in every enrolled patient. The TCR-sequenced patients were a few responders to pembrolizumab. The germline V and J ends were trimmed by 2 bases and 7 bases, with 9 bases remaining between them. There are 13 residues in the CDR3. Germline lookup yields CDR1 MNHEY and CDR2 SVGAGI. Clones were sequenced by immunoSEQ multiplex PCR, and TCRdb holds only the in-frame ones, with some missing. The sample holds tens of thousands of clones, around 85% seen once. For this clone: As yet, its antigen is unknown.

The chain joins TRBV6-5 to TRBJ1-5; possible D gene TRBD1, 5 bases. This TCR was sampled from an adult with mismatch repair-deficient cancer. Sequencing was performed on PBMCs, taken before pembrolizumab treatment. DNA for the CDR3: TGTGCCAGCAGTTACGCGGGGGGACAGCCCCAGCATTTT. Encoded protein: CASSYAGGQPQHF.